Sequencing of this TCR beta chain was carried out in a study of blood T cell repertoires in COVID-19. Study-wide background: Italy, Spain and the United States were the sources of the convalescent and acute COVID-19 samples.

Authors' analysis steps: By means of reference gene primer amplification, nucleated cell counts were estimated. Data came from immunoSEQ multiplex PCR; TCRdb stores just in-frame clones and leaves some out. D and trimming come from the DNA, and the V and J calls and clone size come from that table. The sample lists around 140,000 clones; under 85% were seen once. Germline lookup yields CDR1 SGHNT and CDR2 YYREEE (reference sequence). Trimming left V 4 bases short and J 9 bases short, with 26 bases between. The CDR3 runs 17 residues. V is TRBV5-4 and J is TRBJ2-1, with D possibly being TRBD1 (7 bases). The receptor comes from a human donor in a cohort sampled during active COVID-19. Sample: peripheral blood. CDR3 region: CASSDMRGREVRAEQFF. CDR3 nucleotide sequence: TGTGCCAGCAGCGACATGAGGGGGCGGGAAGTCCGGGCTGAGCAGTTCTTC. The entire variable domain, with the rest obtained from reference TRBV5-4 and TRBJ2-1, is as follows: ETGVTQSPTHLIKTRGQQVTLRCSSQSGHNTVSWYQQALGQGPQFIFQYYREEENGRGNFPPRFSGLQFPNYSSELNVNALELDDSALYLCASSDMRGREVRAEQFFGPGTRLTVL.